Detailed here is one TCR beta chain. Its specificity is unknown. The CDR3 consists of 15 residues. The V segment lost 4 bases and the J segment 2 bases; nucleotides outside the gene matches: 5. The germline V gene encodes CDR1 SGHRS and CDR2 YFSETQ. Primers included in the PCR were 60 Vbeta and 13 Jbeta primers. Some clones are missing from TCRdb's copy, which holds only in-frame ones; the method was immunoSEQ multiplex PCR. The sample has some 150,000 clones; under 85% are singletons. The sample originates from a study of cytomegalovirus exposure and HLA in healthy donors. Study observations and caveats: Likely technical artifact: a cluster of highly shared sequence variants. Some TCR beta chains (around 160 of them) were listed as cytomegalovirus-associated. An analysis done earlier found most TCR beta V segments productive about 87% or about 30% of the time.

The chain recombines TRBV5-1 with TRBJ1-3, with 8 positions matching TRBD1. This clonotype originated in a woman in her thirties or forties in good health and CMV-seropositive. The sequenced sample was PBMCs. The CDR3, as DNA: TGCGCCAGCAGCCCGACAGGGGCCCCTGGAAACACCATATATTTT. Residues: CASSPTGAPGNTIYF.